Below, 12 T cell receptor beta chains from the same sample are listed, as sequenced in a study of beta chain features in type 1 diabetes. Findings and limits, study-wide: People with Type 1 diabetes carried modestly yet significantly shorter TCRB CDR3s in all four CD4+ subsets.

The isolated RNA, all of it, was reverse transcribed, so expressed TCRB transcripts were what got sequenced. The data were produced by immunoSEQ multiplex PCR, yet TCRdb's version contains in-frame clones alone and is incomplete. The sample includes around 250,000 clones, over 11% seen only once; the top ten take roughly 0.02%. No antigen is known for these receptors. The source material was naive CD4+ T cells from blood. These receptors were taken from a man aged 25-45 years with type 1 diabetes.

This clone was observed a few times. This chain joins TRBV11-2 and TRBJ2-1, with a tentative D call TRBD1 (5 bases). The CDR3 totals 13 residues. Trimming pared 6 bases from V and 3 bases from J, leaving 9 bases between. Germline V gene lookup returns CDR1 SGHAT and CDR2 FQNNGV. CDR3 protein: CASSAGFYNEQFF. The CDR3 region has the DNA TGTGCCAGCAGTGCAGGGTTCTACAATGAGCAGTTCTTC.

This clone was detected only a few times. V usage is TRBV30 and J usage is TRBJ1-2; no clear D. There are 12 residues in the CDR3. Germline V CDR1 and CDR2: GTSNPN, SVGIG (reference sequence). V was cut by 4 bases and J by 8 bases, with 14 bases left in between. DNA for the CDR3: TGTGCCTGGAATGGCGGAGGGTGGGGCTACACCTTC. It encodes CAWNGGGWGYTF.

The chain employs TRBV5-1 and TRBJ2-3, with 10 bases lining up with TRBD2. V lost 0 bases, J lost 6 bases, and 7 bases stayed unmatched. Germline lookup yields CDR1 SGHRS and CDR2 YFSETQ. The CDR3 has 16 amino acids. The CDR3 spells CASSLDPSGGGDTQYF. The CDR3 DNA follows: TGCGCCAGCAGCTTGGATCCCAGCGGGGGGGGCGATACGCAGTATTTT.

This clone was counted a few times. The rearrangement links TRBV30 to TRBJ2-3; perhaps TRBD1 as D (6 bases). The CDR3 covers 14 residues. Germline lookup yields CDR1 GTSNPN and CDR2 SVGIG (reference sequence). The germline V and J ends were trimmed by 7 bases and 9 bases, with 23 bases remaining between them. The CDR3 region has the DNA TGTGCCTTGGGACCCAGAGCATCAGGGGCGACGCAGTATTTT. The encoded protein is CALGPRASGATQYF.

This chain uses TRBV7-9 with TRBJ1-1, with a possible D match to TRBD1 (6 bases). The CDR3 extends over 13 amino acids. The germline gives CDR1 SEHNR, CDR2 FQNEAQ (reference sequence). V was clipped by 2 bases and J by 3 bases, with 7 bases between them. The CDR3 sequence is CASSLRTDTEAFF. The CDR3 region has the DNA TGTGCCAGCAGCTTACGGACAGACACTGAAGCTTTCTTT.

CDR3 loop: CASSRTGFYNEQFF. The CDR3 DNA follows: TGTGCCAGCAGCCGGACAGGCTTCTACAATGAGCAGTTCTTC. This rearrangement joins TRBV16 to TRBJ2-1; TRBD1 aligns across 7 bases. Germline-derived CDR1 and CDR2 are KGHSY and FQNENV. This CDR3 spans 14 amino acids. V trimming: 4 bases; J trimming: 3 bases; junction bases outside the gene matches: 3.

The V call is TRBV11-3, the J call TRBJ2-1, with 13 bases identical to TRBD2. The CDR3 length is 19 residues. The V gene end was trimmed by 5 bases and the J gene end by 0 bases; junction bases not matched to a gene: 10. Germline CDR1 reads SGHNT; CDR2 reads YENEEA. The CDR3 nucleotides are TGTGCCAGCAGCCGGACTAGCGGGAGTTCAGTGTACTCCTACAATGAGCAGTTCTTC. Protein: CASSRTSGSSVYSYNEQFF.

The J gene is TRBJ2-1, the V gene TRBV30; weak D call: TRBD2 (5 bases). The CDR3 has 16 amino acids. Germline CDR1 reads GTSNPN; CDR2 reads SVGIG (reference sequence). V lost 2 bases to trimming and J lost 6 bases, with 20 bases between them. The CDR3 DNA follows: TGTGCCTGGAGTCCTCTACACTCCGGAGGTGGCAATGAGCAGTTCTTC. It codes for CAWSPLHSGGGNEQFF. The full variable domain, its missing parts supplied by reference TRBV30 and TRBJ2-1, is SQTIHQWPATLVQPVGSPLSLECTVEGTSNPNLYWYRQAAGRGLQLLFYSVGIGQISSEVPQNLSASRPQDRQFILSSKKLLLSDSGFYLCAWSPLHSGGGNEQFFGPGTRLTVL.

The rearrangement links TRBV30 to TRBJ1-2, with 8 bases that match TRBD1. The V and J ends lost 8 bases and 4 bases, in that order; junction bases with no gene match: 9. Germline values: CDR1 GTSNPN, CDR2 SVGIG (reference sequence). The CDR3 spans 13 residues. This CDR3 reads CAGGTGHLYGYTF. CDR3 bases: TGTGCCGGCGGGACAGGCCATCTCTATGGCTACACCTTC.

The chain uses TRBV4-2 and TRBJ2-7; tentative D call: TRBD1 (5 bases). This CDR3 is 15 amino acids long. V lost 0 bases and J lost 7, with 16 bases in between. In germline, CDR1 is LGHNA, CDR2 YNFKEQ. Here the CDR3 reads CASSQEGSGPVEQYF. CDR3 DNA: TGTGCCAGCAGCCAAGAGGGGTCAGGGCCCGTGGAGCAGTACTTC.

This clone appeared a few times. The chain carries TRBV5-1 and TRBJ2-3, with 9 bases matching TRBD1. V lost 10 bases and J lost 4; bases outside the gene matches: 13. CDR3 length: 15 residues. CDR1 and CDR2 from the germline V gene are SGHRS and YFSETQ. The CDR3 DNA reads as TGCGCCTCCCACTTGGGGGACAGGGAGCCAGATACGCAGTATTTT. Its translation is CASHLGDREPDTQYF.

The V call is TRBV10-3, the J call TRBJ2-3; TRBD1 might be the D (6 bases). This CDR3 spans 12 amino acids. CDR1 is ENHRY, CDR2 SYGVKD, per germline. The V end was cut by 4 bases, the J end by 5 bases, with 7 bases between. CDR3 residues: CAISGGRDTQYF. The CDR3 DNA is TGTGCCATCAGTGGGGGGCGAGATACGCAGTATTTT.